The present T cell receptor beta chain was sequenced within a study of cytomegalovirus exposure and HLA in healthy donors (dated by TCRdb to the late 2010s). Looking at the study overall: An earlier analysis of more than 550 of the donors reported about 300 Gb of sequence data and 100 million to 120 million unique TCR beta sequences obtained from 150 million to 200 million T cells. HLA typing covered class I and class II loci at four-digit resolution. Rather than using new phenotypic data, the later analysis identified candidate immune exposures from TCR beta sequences and from how often those sequences occurred across donors. Of the roughly 400 genotyped donors, less than 90% were placed in the genetic ancestry cluster associated with self-reported Caucasian donors. In addition to the first cohort of 650 to 750 subjects, a separate validation cohort of about 120 different subjects was used. To decide whether each TCR beta V gene segment behaved as functional or pseudogenic, an earlier analysis of fewer than 750 of the donors relied on high-throughput TCR beta sequencing. Donor age, sex, ethnicity and CMV serostatus were compiled alongside the repertoire data. On average, around 200,000 unique TCR beta nucleotide sequences were sequenced per donor among about 400 genotyped donors of the cohort, with around 19% of those sequences being non-productive. In a later analysis, previously published TCR beta repertoires from fewer than 750 donors were re-analyzed and high-resolution HLA genotyping was added so that TCR occurrence patterns could be studied. All discovery cohort repertoires had been generated using a single sequencing platform. To predict cytomegalovirus infection status, the study brought together high-throughput TCR immunosequencing, statistical association of individual TCRs with disease status, and machine learning. The number of donors typed differed by locus, with roughly 620-630 for A, B, C, DRB1 and DQB1, more than 500 for DQA1, 600 to 610 for DPA1, and approximately 470 for DPB1. The study was designed to test whether signatures of past pathogen exposure could be identified by cataloging public T cell receptors. The T cell repertoires of about 700 subjects were profiled by immunosequencing and related to cytomegalovirus serostatus. A later genetic analysis took genome-wide SNP genotypes for about three fifths of the 666 donors and used that subset as a discovery cohort. Because of strong linkage in the cohort, five DR-DQ haplotypes were treated as single units for association and clustering. An early release covering roughly 580 HLA-typed donors comprised about 300 gigabases of sequencing data and 65 million to 100 million unique TCR sequences. Overall study results and their limits: According to the authors, the approach could potentially be generalized to other disease states and immunological phenotypes. In this cohort, only TCR beta chains were sequenced, and detectable features were limited by the absence of alpha or paired-chain data. Several of the top co-occurrence clusters appeared to be linked to parvovirus B19, influenza, CMV and Epstein-Barr virus, according to a later analysis. In the study, around 160 TCR beta chains were listed as associated with cytomegalovirus. The 87-base-pair reads could not distinguish some IMGT-functional V segments, including TRBV6-2 and TRBV6-3, so those segments were excluded. A later genetic analysis reported fewer N-insertions in productive TCRs among donors in an Asian-associated ancestry cluster than the approximately 700-donor mean. Because HLA typing was missing for some donors at each locus, association tests included only the typed subset. Three of the identified cytomegalovirus-associated TCR beta chains were confirmed in vitro to be specific for cytomegalovirus antigens. In a later analysis, HLA-associated TCR beta chains showed more clonal expansion and lower generation probabilities than non-associated chains that were equally common. In a later analysis, the rate of TCR association differed among HLA loci, with DRB1 alleles having the most associated TCRs and HLA-C alleles having the fewest. An association between a missense DCLRE1C variant and V-gene and J-gene trimming of TCR beta chains was found in a later genetic analysis and replicated in an independent cohort. In an earlier analysis of approximately 590 of the donors, most TCR beta V segments appeared in productive rearrangements about 87% or about 30% of the time, broadly matching IMGT annotations. Linkage disequilibrium might explain the correlated functional status among segregating V segments, but an unknown experimental factor could not be ruled out. A further reported finding was that TCR beta sequences accurately predicted the HLA-A and HLA-B alleles for most subjects in the first cohort. Because counts were too low, approximately 18 rarely observed V segments, including chromosome 9 orphons, were excluded from the earlier analysis of a few hundred of the donors. CMV serostatus was the only immune exposure information available for the cohort. A cluster of highly shared sequence variants was judged likely to represent a technical artifact of the sequencing pipeline. A later analysis found that most CMV-associated TCR beta chains appeared HLA-restricted, with HLA associations seemingly driven largely by CMV exposure. In both the original and validation cohorts, the classifier was reported to diagnose cytomegalovirus status with high specificity and sensitivity. The presence/absence analyses assumed that sequencing depth was roughly uniform across donors, and that assumption may not be true. In a later analysis, 16,951 TCR beta sequences were associated with specific HLA alleles at a false discovery rate of 0.05. Strong co-occurrence of HLA alleles, especially DR and DQ, made assigning TCR associations to individual alleles difficult. Most TCR sequences were seen in very few donors, while some public TCRs were found in many individuals.

Of note for this clone: No cognate antigen has been identified for it. No base-level quality is on record; no much larger clone is a single base apart.

Libraries came from the immunoSEQ multiplex PCR assay. A mixture of 60 forward primers for TCR Vbeta segments and 13 reverse primers for TCR Jbeta segments was used in the multiplex PCR. A multiplex PCR assay on genomic DNA amplified the CDR3 region of rearranged TCR beta genes. Amplified TCR beta libraries were sequenced as 87-base-pair reads on the Illumina HiSeq System. As for how the authors treated the data: Across the 700 or so repertoires, a later analysis counted around 80 million unique TCR beta chains, around 11 million of which were shared by at least two donors. Raw reads were error-corrected and collapsed into unique sequences with a nearest-neighbor algorithm that merged closely related sequences to remove PCR and sequencing errors. V, D and J gene segments were assigned by aligning CDR3 sequences to IMGT reference sequences. For a sequence to be retained, a match of at least six nucleotides to both a V gene segment and a J gene segment was required. A rearrangement counted as productive if the CDR3 had no stop codons and remained in frame with V and J, and every other rearrangement counted as non-productive. CDR3 was defined according to IMGT convention as the region running from the second conserved V-encoded cysteine to the conserved J-encoded phenylalanine. In an earlier analysis of 587 of the donors, sequences lacking an unambiguous match to a single V gene segment were excluded. In an earlier analysis of some 590 of the donors, a V segment was called functional when productive rearrangements were above 56.7%, and segregating when the standard deviation between donors exceeded 5%. A statistical classification framework was developed to diagnose cytomegalovirus status using the catalog of TCR beta chain sequences. In a later analysis, V and J genes were assigned by comparing TCR nucleotide sequences against IMGT/GENE-DB human TR gene sequences. The TCRdist pipeline was used in a later analysis to assign CDR3 sequences and most-parsimonious VDJ recombination scenarios. In a later analysis, each TCR beta chain was defined by its CDR3 amino acid sequence together with its V-gene family, and reads without a unique V-gene family were excluded. In a later analysis, fewer than 650 highly shared, low-generation-probability nucleotide sequences were removed to address suspected cross-contamination and a sequencing artifact. In a later analysis, a clonal expansion index for each public chain was calculated from normalized within-repertoire ranks of inferred template counts. In a later analysis, generation probabilities were computed with a VDJ recombination model fitted to out-of-frame rearrangements, and the resulting probabilities were checked against IGoR. In a later analysis, TCR-TCR, TCR-HLA and TCR-CMV co-occurrence was scored with hypergeometric tests, and a repertoire-size bias correction was applied to TCR pairs. In a later analysis, false discovery rates were estimated by permuting HLA or CMV assignments 20 times. In a later analysis, co-occurring TCRs were grouped with DBSCAN, and TCRdist sequence similarity was added when clustering was performed within HLA-allele-positive subsets. Repertoires with fewer than 30,000 or more than 120,000 public chains, plus five repertoires with anomalous nucleotide sharing, were excluded from co-occurrence clustering. Held by TCRdb, this immuneACCESS table contains in-frame sequences only and omits some clones. Under half of the omission traces to an unresolved V gene where checked; the cause of the rest is unknown. Clonal size and the V and J genes are those of that table, whereas D and trimming came from the DNA. This sample comprises some 110,000 clones, around 70% of them detected only once. 9.5% to 13% of the sample comes from the top ten.

The cohort comprised approximately 700 healthy bone marrow donors. All cohort members were sampled while nominally healthy, although unrecorded immune exposures were likely present. The donor was CMV seropositive and was included in the group of almost 300 seropositive cohort members. Every donor gave a peripheral blood sample, and the peripheral blood mononuclear cells from that sample were used for TCR beta sequencing. The Qiagen DNeasy Blood Extraction Kit was used to extract genomic DNA from the blood cell samples. From its cysteine to its phenylalanine, the CDR3 spans 11 amino acids. The entry retains the CDR3 DNA only, 33 bases that are in frame from base 1. CDR1 and CDR2 (SQVTM, ANQGSEA) derive from the germline V gene. V sheds 3 bases and J sheds 4 bases, leaving 6 bases between their ends.

The sequence derives from a woman aged 45-65 years in good health and CMV-seropositive. The chain is encoded by TRBV29-1 joined to TRBJ1-2; a confident D gene designation cannot be given. Sequencing was done on a sample of PBMCs. CDR3 reads: CSVESGYGYTF. At the DNA level, the sequence is TGCAGCGTTGAGTCAGGCTATGGCTACACCTTC.